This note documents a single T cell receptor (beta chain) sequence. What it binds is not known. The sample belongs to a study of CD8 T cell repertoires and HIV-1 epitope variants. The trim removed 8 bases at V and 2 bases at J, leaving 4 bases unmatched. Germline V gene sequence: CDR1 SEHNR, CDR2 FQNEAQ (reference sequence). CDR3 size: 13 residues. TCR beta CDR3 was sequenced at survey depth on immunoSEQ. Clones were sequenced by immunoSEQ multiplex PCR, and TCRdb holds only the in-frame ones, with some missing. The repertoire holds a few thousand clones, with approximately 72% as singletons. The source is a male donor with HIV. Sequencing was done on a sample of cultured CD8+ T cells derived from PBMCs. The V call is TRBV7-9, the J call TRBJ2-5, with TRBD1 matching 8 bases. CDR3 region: CASLQGAQETQYF. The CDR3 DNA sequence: TGTGCCAGCCTCCAGGGGGCTCAAGAGACCCAGTACTTC.